This T cell receptor beta chain was sequenced during a study of blood T cell repertoires in COVID-19 (dated by TCRdb to 2019 to 2021). Looking at the study overall: Collaborator samples came from the United States, Italy and Spain and covered acute and convalescent phases of COVID-19. The repertoires were released in a freely available public database intended as a resource for research on the immune response to SARS-CoV-2. Where available, HLA class I and class II types were taken from metadata supplied by the sample provider and were not determined by assay-based typing. Sample metadata almost always included a de-identified subject ID, COVID-19 status, age in years and sex. The material from the prospective study consisted of cDNA or gDNA derived from T cells, B-cell-depleted T cells, or PBMCs. The samples were drawn from the first 160 participants of the ongoing ImmuneRACE study and from 950 to 1,500 subjects provided by 6 global collaborators. Subjects who had been exposed to COVID-19, were actively infected with it, or had recovered from it provided the deeply sampled blood TCRbeta repertoires that made up the dataset.

The research as a whole found: The amount of clinical and demographic metadata varied by source and participant and was provided uncurated.

Samples from volunteer blood donors who had recovered from COVID-19 were contributed by a second Seattle source. Whole blood was collected in K2EDTA tubes by collaborating institutions according to the institutions' own protocols. For TCRbeta analysis, collaborators shipped samples as frozen whole blood, isolated PBMCs, or DNA extracted from either of those sample types. V and J lose 4 bases and 3 bases, and a span of 21 bases separates them. Taken from the germline V gene, the CDR1 and CDR2 loops are SGHAT and FQNNGV. The CDR3 has 17 amino acids, counting the end cysteine and phenylalanine. Only the CDR3 DNA stays, 51 bases, in frame from base 1. This clone was seen a single time. There is no known antigen for this receptor. No per-base quality is available; no much larger clone lies one base away. The immunoSEQ Assay, a bias-controlled multiplex PCR, was used to amplify TCRbeta CDR3 regions from genomic DNA. For the original study's pipeline: The number of nucleated cells in each sample was estimated by amplification of reference gene primers within the assay. Sequence reads were collapsed and filtered to measure the absolute abundance of every unique TCRbeta CDR3 rearrangement. For each sample, productive Simpson clonality was calculated as the square root of Simpson's diversity index across productive rearrangements. TCRdb limited this immuneACCESS table to in-frame rearrangements with V and J called. A share of clones is missing; checked studies link under half to unresolved V genes, and the rest is unexplained. That table furnishes V, J and clone size, whereas the DNA furnished D and trimming. For this sample there are about 260,000 clones; about nine tenths appear just once. The leading ten clones occupy less than 1.6% of the sample.

The chain couples TRBV11-2 to TRBJ2-5; TRBD1 is a possible D gene, resting on 7 matching bases. This clonotype originated in a woman aged 40 to 50 who had recovered from COVID-19. Sequencing was done on a sample of peripheral blood. The encoded CDR3 is CASSSQEGTTGEETQYF. Here is the DNA: TGTGCCAGCAGCTCTCAGGAGGGGACCACAGGGGAAGAGACCCAGTACTTC.